These 11 T cell receptor beta chains originate from one sample sequenced in a study of siplizumab effects on memory and regulatory T cells. The protocol was immunoSEQ multiplex PCR, while the TCRdb copy is restricted to in-frame clones and leaves out a portion. The table has 70,000 to 95,000 clones, approximately 97% seen once. The source material was naive CD4+ T cells sorted from blood. Receptors originate from a human donor in good health.

This chain joins TRBV18 and TRBJ2-6; TRBD1 matches at 9 bases. The V gene end was trimmed by 4 bases and the J gene end by 1 base; junction bases not matched to a gene: 8. The CDR3 runs 18 residues. Germline V gene lookup returns CDR1 KGHSH and CDR2 LQKENI. The CDR3 here is CASSRAPGQGSGANVLTF. For the CDR3, the DNA is TGTGCCAGCTCACGCGCCCCGGGACAGGGTTCTGGGGCCAACGTCCTGACTTTC. Supplemented by reference TRBV18 and TRBJ2-6, the full variable domain reads NAGVMQNPRHLVRRRGQEARLRCSPMKGHSHVYWYRQLPEEGLKFMVYLQKENIIDESGMPKERFSAEFPKEGPSILRIQQVVRGDSAAYFCASSRAPGQGSGANVLTFGAGSRLTVL.

The chain uses TRBV29-1 and TRBJ1-1, with D possibly matching TRBD1 (5 bases). From germline, CDR1 is SQVTM and CDR2 ANQGSEA. The CDR3 loop spans 12 amino acids. V lost 7 bases, J lost 2 bases, and 11 bases lay in between. As DNA, the CDR3 is TGCAGCGGAGGACACCTAAACACTGAAGCTTTCTTT. Its translation: CSGGHLNTEAFF.

The V gene is TRBV27, the J gene TRBJ2-7; 13 bases match TRBD2. V lost 6 bases to trimming and J lost 4 bases; unmatched junction nucleotides: 6. The CDR3 totals 15 residues. Germline CDR1 and CDR2: MNHEY and SMNVEV (reference sequence). CDR3 loop: CASSPTSGGVYEQYF. CDR3 in DNA: TGTGCCAGCAGCCCCACTAGCGGGGGGGTATACGAGCAGTACTTC.

The V and J genes are TRBV28 and TRBJ2-7; tentatively, D is TRBD1 (5 bases). The ends were cut back, 6 bases at V and 6 bases at J, with 18 bases in the middle. Germline loops: CDR1 MDHEN, CDR2 SYDVKM. This CDR3 region has 14 residues. This CDR3 is CASSSQWVGREQYF. CDR3 bases: TGTGCCAGCAGCTCCCAATGGGTGGGGCGCGAGCAGTACTTC.

The chain combines TRBV7-6 with TRBJ2-2, with TRBD2 as a possible D gene (6 bases). The CDR3 is 13 amino acids. The V gene's germline CDR1 is SGHVS and CDR2 FNYEAQ. Trimming took 5 bases from V and 6 from J, leaving 10 bases between them. The CDR3 region is CASSEGLPGELFF. As DNA, the CDR3 is TGTGCCAGCAGCGAGGGACTCCCCGGGGAGCTGTTTTTT.

The V call is TRBV29-1, the J call TRBJ2-2; 7 nucleotides agree with TRBD2. Trimming cost V 5 bases and J 1 base; bases outside gene matches: 7. CDR1 is SQVTM, CDR2 ANQGSEA, per germline. The CDR3 is 15 residues long. The CDR3 coding sequence is TGCAGCGTTCTTAGGTTAGCGGGGAACACCGGGGAGCTGTTTTTT. This encodes CSVLRLAGNTGELFF.

The chain couples TRBV6-5 to TRBJ1-1, with D possibly being TRBD1 (5 bases). Per germline, CDR1 MNHEY and CDR2 SVGAGI. Trimming removed 4 bases from V and 1 base from J, with 13 bases in between. The CDR3 has 15 amino acids. The CDR3 DNA is TGTGCCAGCAGTTCCAACCATCAGGGGAACACTGAAGCTTTCTTT. It is translated as CASSSNHQGNTEAFF.

Here the CDR3 reads CASSDRGTYGYTF. The DNA for the CDR3 is TGTGCCAGCAGCGACAGGGGAACCTATGGCTACACCTTC. The chain combines TRBV7-3 with TRBJ1-2; 8 bases are shared with TRBD1. The CDR3 runs to 13 residues. V gave up 5 bases and J gave up 4 bases; unmatched junction bases: 3. Germline lookup yields CDR1 SGHTA and CDR2 FQGTGA.

This rearrangement joins TRBV5-1 to TRBJ2-5; D may be TRBD1 (5 bases). Germline V gives CDR1 SGHRS, CDR2 YFSETQ. The CDR3 length is 14 residues. The V end was cut by 1 base, the J end by 5 bases, with 12 bases between. The CDR3 protein is CASSLLQGGETQYF. The CDR3 DNA reads TGCGCCAGCAGCTTGCTTCAGGGTGGCGAGACCCAGTACTTC.

V gene TRBV7-2 combines with J gene TRBJ2-1; 14 bases align to TRBD2. This CDR3 is 18 amino acids long. The V and J ends lost 5 bases and 2 bases, in that order; junction bases with no gene match: 8. Germline assignment: CDR1 SGHTA and CDR2 FQGNSA. The CDR3 DNA is TGTGCCAGCAGCGGGCCGGGACTAGCGGGGGTCGCCTACAATGAGCAGTTCTTC. Amino acid sequence: CASSGPGLAGVAYNEQFF.

The chain links TRBV18 to TRBJ2-1, with TRBD2 matching 7 bases. From germline, CDR1 is KGHSH and CDR2 LQKENI. J was trimmed by 16 bases and V by 8 bases; bases with no gene match: 14. The CDR3 is made up of 12 amino acids. CDR3 DNA: TGTGCCAGCCTGGGGGGGGGACGACCTTCTTTCTTC. Amino acids: CASLGGGRPSFF.